The clone carrying this T cell receptor beta chain was seen ten or more times. What it recognizes is unknown. TCRdb called the 5' RACE reads again in MiXCR, with one record for every CDR3 protein. Of fewer than 450,000 distinct CDR3 sequences in the sample, roughly a sixth were seen once. The V and J ends lost 5 bases and 1 base respectively, with 9 bases between them. The CDR3 is 14 residues long. The data are from a study of CD8 T cells in ankylosing spondylitis. Study-level results: The study identified a TCR beta motif of several highly homologous variants that appeared characteristic of ankylosing spondylitis blood.

Sequencing was performed on blood, either unsorted or a sorted T cell fraction (not recorded which). The chain joins TRBV12-3 or TRBV12-4 to TRBJ1-5, with D unresolved. The TCR sequence derives from a male donor with ankylosing spondylitis. Here the CDR3 DNA reads TGTGCCAGCAGTGGGCAGTTCAGCAATCAGCCCCAGCATTTT. Its translation: CASSGQFSNQPQHF.